This T cell receptor (beta chain) emerged from a study of blood T cell repertoires in COVID-19 (TCRdb year 2020). In terms of the full investigation: The collaborator samples originated in the United States, Italy and Spain and spanned the acute and convalescent phases of COVID-19. The repertoires were released in a freely available public database meant as a resource for research on the immune response to SARS-CoV-2. The sample metadata nearly always contained a de-identified subject ID, COVID-19 status, age in years and sex. The samples were drawn from two sources: the first 160 participants of the ongoing ImmuneRACE study, and fewer than 1,500 subjects contributed by 6 global collaborators. Deeply sampled blood TCRbeta repertoires from subjects exposed to, actively infected with, or recovered from COVID-19 were included in the dataset. The material from the prospective study consisted of cDNA or gDNA derived from T cells, B-cell-depleted T cells, or PBMCs. Where available, HLA class I and class II types were obtained from metadata supplied by the sample provider rather than from assay-based typing. General conclusions and limits of the study: How much clinical and demographic metadata was included differed by source and by participant, and the metadata was provided uncurated.

This clone appeared a single time. The antigen this receptor binds is unknown. The sample holds no much larger clone one base away, and base qualities are not on file. In the prospective study, participants were about 18 to 95 years old, resided in about two dozen geographic areas of the United States, and were enrolled through a virtual design. Cohort assignment in the prospective study relied on participant-reported clinical history from a screening survey and a study questionnaire. Recovered participants in ImmuneRACE Cohort 3 were defined by two consecutive negative NP/OP PCR tests, clearance by a healthcare professional, or resolution of symptoms. Each participant in the prospective study had whole blood, serum and a nasopharyngeal or oropharyngeal swab collected by mobile phlebotomists. Participants in the prospective study had the option to provide additional blood draws and questionnaires over a roughly two-month period. Blood samples from the prospective study were shipped frozen or at room temperature prior to DNA extraction.

TCRbeta CDR3 regions were amplified from genomic DNA using the immunoSEQ Assay, a bias-controlled multiplex PCR. The original pipeline was this. Nucleated cell counts per sample were estimated from amplification of reference gene primers within the assay. To quantify the absolute abundance of each unique TCRbeta CDR3 rearrangement, sequence reads were collapsed and filtered. For each sample, productive Simpson clonality was calculated as the square root of Simpson's diversity index over productive rearrangements. TCRdb stores this immuneACCESS table with in-frame sequences only. Part of the clones is absent; in the studies checked, under half of the shortfall reflects unresolved V genes, and no reason is known for the rest. The DNA was the basis for D and trimming; V, J and clone size are from that table. The sample table shows approximately 300,000 clones, and about 90% are seen once. The biggest ten clones account for about 5.2% of the sample.

V is clipped by 1 base and J by 2 bases, and the sequence between their germline boundaries is 7 bases long. CDR1 SGHRS and CDR2 YFSETQ were looked up in the germline V gene. Inclusive of the bounding cysteine and phenylalanine, the CDR3 is 14 residues long. Only the CDR3 region is kept as DNA, spanning 42 bases read in frame from base 1. The clonotype originates from a woman aged 25 to 39 who had recovered from COVID-19. Recombination linked TRBV5-1 to TRBJ1-3, with the D gene not clear enough to name. The sample was PBMCs or T cells enriched from blood (not recorded which). The nucleotides are TGCGCCAGCAGCTTGTCACAGACTGGAAACACCATATATTTT. Its protein reads: CASSLSQTGNTIYF.